A selection of T cell receptor beta chains follows, all from one sample in a study of CD8 T cells in ankylosing spondylitis. Each CDR3 protein gets one entry after TCRdb re-called the 5' RACE reads with MiXCR. The table includes roughly 450,000 distinct CDR3 sequences, about 25% detected once. The sample was blood, either unsorted or a sorted T cell fraction (not recorded which). These TCRs come from a male donor with ankylosing spondylitis. Each CDR3 is given with its conserved first and last residue. A D gene is named only where the DNA matches it firmly. Expanded clones are given a class, and other clones once, few, many or no size at all.

clone size	V gene	J gene	D gene	CDR3 DNA	CDR3 protein
few	TRBV5-6	TRBJ2-6	-	TGTGCCAGCAGCATACATGGCTCCGAGGAATTC	CASSIHGSEEF
-	TRBV11-2	TRBJ1-3	TRBD1	TGTGCCAGCAGCTGGACAGGGGTATCGGGAAACACCATATATTTT	CASSWTGVSGNTIYF
few	TRBV3-1	TRBJ2-7	-	TGTGCCAGCAGCCAAGATCTGGCAAGCTTCTACGAGCAGTACTTC	CASSQDLASFYEQYF
few	TRBV29-1	TRBJ2-1	TRBD2	TGCAGCGTTGCACTAAGACTAGCGTCCTATGAGCAGTTCTTC	CSVALRLASYEQFF
-	TRBV30	TRBJ2-1	TRBD1	TGTGCCGGACAGGCGAGCTCCTACAATGAGCAGTTCTTC	CAGQASSYNEQFF
-	TRBV20-1	TRBJ1-1	-	TGCAGTGCTAGACTGAGTGTTGAAGCTTTCTTT	CSARLSVEAFF
few	TRBV6-1	TRBJ2-1	-	TGTGCCAGCAGTGATTACGTATCGGGTTACAATGAGCAGTTCTTC	CASSDYVSGYNEQFF
once	TRBV6-2/TRBV6-3	TRBJ2-7	TRBD2	TGTGCCAGCAGAAGACTAGCGGGACTCTACGAGCAGTACTTC	CASRRLAGLYEQYF
few	TRBV15	TRBJ1-2	-	TGTGCCACCAGCAGAGATCAGGGACACCGGGGTGGCTACACCTTC	CATSRDQGHRGGYTF
few	TRBV7-9	TRBJ2-1	-	TGTGCCAGCAGCTCCCGTGGGGGGGCGGGAAATGAGCAGTTCTTC	CASSSRGGAGNEQFF
few	TRBV5-1	TRBJ2-7	TRBD2	TGCGCCAGCAGCTTGGCTTTAGCGGGGAGCTCCTACGAGCAGTACTTC	CASSLALAGSSYEQYF
-	TRBV5-1	TRBJ1-1	-	TGCGCCAGCAGCATCGACAGGAACACTGAAGCTTTCTTT	CASSIDRNTEAFF
-	TRBV6-1	TRBJ2-2	-	TGTGCCAGCAGCGTACCCCGGGACACCGGGGAGCTGTTTTTT	CASSVPRDTGELFF
once	TRBV20-1	TRBJ1-2	-	TGCAGTGTTACGCCTAACTATGGCTACACCTTC	CSVTPNYGYTF
-	TRBV20-1	TRBJ2-2	-	TGCAGTGCCAGTCAGGGGATAGGGGAGCTGTTTTTT	CSASQGIGELFF
-	TRBV7-2	TRBJ1-4	TRBD1	TGTGCCAGCAGCACGCGGACAGGGGAGGGCGAAAAACTGTTTTTT	CASSTRTGEGEKLFF
-	TRBV7-6	TRBJ2-7	TRBD2	TGTGCCAGCAGCCCGGTAACTAGCGGGAATACCTACGAGCAGTACTTC	CASSPVTSGNTYEQYF
-	TRBV4-1	TRBJ2-2	-	TGCGCCAGCAGCCCTCCCCCCGGGGAGCTGTTTTTT	CASSPPPGELFF
-	TRBV12-3/TRBV12-4	TRBJ2-7	TRBD2	TGTGCCAGCAGTTTACGGACTAGCGGCTACGAGCAGTACTTC	CASSLRTSGYEQYF
few	TRBV18	TRBJ1-1	TRBD1	TGTGCCAGCTCACCGTCGACAGGGAAGACTGAAGCTTTCTTT	CASSPSTGKTEAFF
-	TRBV4-1	TRBJ2-1	TRBD2	TGCGCCAGCAGCCAAGATATCGTGCTAGCGGGAGCTAATGAGCAGTTCTTC	CASSQDIVLAGANEQFF
-	TRBV5-1	TRBJ1-1	-	TGCGCCAGCAGCTTGGGGCGGGGGGGAGGCACTGAAGCTTTCTTT	CASSLGRGGGTEAFF
many	TRBV12-3/TRBV12-4	TRBJ2-3	TRBD2	TGTGCCAGCAGTTTAGAGCTAGCGGGAGGCCCCACAGATACGCAGTATTTT	CASSLELAGGPTDTQYF
few	TRBV27	TRBJ2-3	-	TGTGCCAGCAGTTTAAGCCCGGTGGCAGATACGCAGTATTTT	CASSLSPVADTQYF
-	TRBV7-9	TRBJ1-5	-	TGTGCCAGCAGCCGGGGTACTTATAGCAATCAGCCCCAGCATTTT	CASSRGTYSNQPQHF
-	TRBV29-1	TRBJ2-1	-	TGCAGCGTTGAAGGAGTCGGGTCTTCCTACAATGAGCAGTTCTTC	CSVEGVGSSYNEQFF
-	TRBV20-1	TRBJ2-3	TRBD1	TGCAGTGCCGCAGGACAGGGCACAGATACGCAGTATTTT	CSAAGQGTDTQYF